This passage covers 24 T cell receptor beta chains from one sample sequenced in a study of blood T cells in healthy people across ages. Through a sample-barcoded 5' primer and a J-beta primer mix, a second PCR was run for 7 to 11 cycles. TCRdb fed the 5' RACE reads into MiXCR, producing one record per CDR3 protein. The table has roughly 900,000 distinct CDR3 sequences, about 48% seen once. Sequencing was carried out using blood. The receptors here all came from a young man in good health.

The rearrangement links TRBV7-2 to TRBJ1-2; a possible D gene is TRBD1 (5 bases). Per germline, CDR1 SGHTA and CDR2 FQGNSA. The V and J ends lost 1 base and 0 bases respectively, with 18 bases between them. The CDR3 is made up of 18 amino acids. The CDR3 protein is CASSLEPSRGRTNYGYTF. The CDR3 DNA follows: TGTGCCAGCAGCTTAGAACCCTCTCGGGGACGGACTAACTATGGCTACACCTTC.

The chain is built from TRBV29-1 and TRBJ1-3; D gene uncertain. Germline values: CDR1 SQVTM, CDR2 ANQGSEA. The CDR3 is 12 residues long. V lost 7 bases to trimming and J lost 0 bases, with 7 bases between them. The CDR3 sequence is CSAESSGNTIYF. CDR3 nucleotide sequence: TGCAGCGCTGAGAGCTCTGGAAACACCATATATTTT.

This chain uses TRBV5-1 with TRBJ2-1, with a weak D call TRBD1 (6 bases). The CDR3 runs 12 residues. The ends were cut back, 9 bases at V and 4 bases at J, with 11 bases in the middle. Germline values: CDR1 SGHRS, CDR2 YFSETQ. The CDR3 reads CATRGEYNEQFF. The CDR3 coding sequence is TGCGCCACCAGGGGAGAGTACAATGAGCAGTTCTTC. Full variable domain (remainder filled in from reference TRBV5-1 and TRBJ2-1): KAGVTQTPRYLIKTRGQQVTLSCSPISGHRSVSWYQQTPGQGLQFLFEYFSETQRNKGNFPGRFSGRQFSNSRSEMNVSTLELGDSALYLCATRGEYNEQFFGPGTRLTVL.

This clonotype was observed a handful of times. This sequence joins TRBV6-5 and TRBJ1-2, with 8 nucleotides matching TRBD1. CDR3 size: 13 residues. The V segment lost 5 bases and the J segment 6 bases; nucleotides outside the gene matches: 5. Germline assignment: CDR1 MNHEY and CDR2 SVGAGI. Here the CDR3 reads CASSRQGRDGYTF. The CDR3 DNA reads as TGTGCCAGCAGTAGACAGGGGAGGGATGGCTACACCTTC.

The chain couples TRBV7-2 to TRBJ2-7; TRBD2 is a possible D gene (5 bases). Germline V gene data show CDR1 as SGHTA and CDR2 as FQGNSA. Trimming stripped 4 bases from V and 4 bases from J, with 11 bases between. The CDR3 runs 13 residues. DNA of the CDR3: TGTGCCAGCAGCTCTGCGGGCGGGTACGAGCAGTACTTC. Amino acids: CASSSAGGYEQYF.

V and J are TRBV11-2 and TRBJ2-3, with 7 nucleotides matching TRBD1. The CDR3 consists of 15 residues. Germline V lookup: CDR1 SGHAT, CDR2 FQNNGV. V was pared by 5 bases and J by 5 bases, with 10 bases of the junction left unmatched. The DNA for the CDR3 is TGTGCCAGCAGCCTACCCCGGACAGGTGAAGATACGCAGTATTTT. It translates to CASSLPRTGEDTQYF.

This clonotype was counted a few times. The chain has TRBV5-6 and TRBJ2-1; D is uncertain. CDR1 and CDR2 (germline): SGHDT, YYEEEE. Trimming took off 5 bases at V and 4 bases at J, with 10 bases between the two ends. The CDR3 spans 13 residues. DNA of the CDR3: TGTGCCAGCAGTGGTGGGGTGTACAATGAGCAGTTCTTC. It encodes CASSGGVYNEQFF.

In this sample, this clonotype turned up a few times. The genes are TRBV28 and TRBJ1-2; tentatively, D is TRBD1 (5 bases). Per the germline V gene, CDR1 is MDHEN and CDR2 is SYDVKM. This CDR3 spans 13 amino acids. The germline V and J ends were trimmed by 7 bases and 4 bases, with 13 bases remaining between them. CDR3 in amino acids: CASTQTESYGYTF. CDR3 DNA: TGTGCCAGCACCCAGACAGAGTCCTATGGCTACACCTTC.

The gene calls are TRBV29-1 and TRBJ1-4; TRBD1 matches 7 bases. The CDR3 consists of 16 residues. Germline CDR1 is SQVTM and CDR2 is ANQGSEA. CDR3 protein: CIPKEGAVSTNEKLFF. The CDR3 region has the DNA TGCATTCCCAAAGAGGGGGCTGTCTCAACTAATGAAAAACTGTTTTTT. Filled out from reference TRBV29-1 and TRBJ1-4, the complete variable domain reads SAVISQKPSRDICQRGTSLTIQCQVDSQVTMMFWYRQQPGQSLTLIATANQGSEATYESGFVIDKFPISRPNLTFSTLTVSNMSPEDSSIYLCIPKEGAVSTNEKLFFGSGTQLSVL.

The count of this clonotype is one. CDR3 sequence (DNA): TGTGCCTCAGCATCTTATTTTAGTCCAACTAATGAAAAACTGTTTTTT. Protein: CASASYFSPTNEKLFF. The chain links TRBV6-5 to TRBJ1-4; D gene ambiguous. Trimming shortened V by 11 bases and J by 0 bases, and 19 bases separated the two germline ends. This CDR3 region has 16 residues. Germline-derived CDR1 and CDR2 are MNHEY and SVGAGI.

The genes are TRBV7-2 and TRBJ2-3, with 8 positions matching TRBD2. Trimming at V came to 3 bases and at J to 2 bases, leaving 7 bases not matched to a gene. The CDR3 runs 16 residues. CDR1 SGHTA and CDR2 FQGNSA come from the germline V gene. The CDR3 DNA is TGTGCCAGCAGCTTGTCCAAGCGGGGGTCCACAGATACGCAGTATTTT. Amino acid sequence: CASSLSKRGSTDTQYF.

This clonotype was seen only a few times. This chain links TRBV7-4 with TRBJ2-3; TRBD2 aligns across 10 bases. The trim removed 1 base at V and 0 bases at J, leaving 4 bases unmatched. Germline-derived CDR1 and CDR2 are SGHVT and SQSDAQ. The CDR3 is made up of 17 amino acids. The CDR3 sequence: CASSLGVAGGSTDTQYF. In nucleotides, the CDR3 is TGTGCCAGCAGCTTAGGAGTAGCGGGGGGAAGCACAGATACGCAGTATTTT. Combining the CDR3 with reference TRBV7-4 and TRBJ2-3 gives the whole variable domain GAGVSQSPRYKVAKRGRDVALRCDSISGHVTLYWYRQTLGQGSEVLTYSQSDAQRDKSGRPSGRFSAERPERSVSTLKIQRTEQGDSAVYLCASSLGVAGGSTDTQYFGPGTRLTVL.

This chain connects TRBV7-2 to TRBJ2-2; D might be TRBD1 (7 bases). This CDR3 has 14 residues. Trimming shortened V by 4 bases and J by 7 bases, and 13 bases separated the two germline ends. CDR1 and CDR2 (germline): SGHTA, FQGNSA. This CDR3 is CASSSTGEVGELFF. CDR3 bases: TGTGCCAGCAGCTCAACAGGGGAGGTCGGGGAGCTGTTTTTT.

The chain carries TRBV6-2 or TRBV6-3 and TRBJ2-5; a possible D gene is TRBD1 (6 bases). Germline values: CDR1 MNHEY, CDR2 SVGEGT. The CDR3 contains 15 residues. The V gene lost 2 bases and the J gene lost 2 bases, with 12 bases spanning the gap. CDR3 coding DNA: TGTGCCAGCAGTTACGTAGGGACAAAGCAAGAGACCCAGTACTTC. Protein product: CASSYVGTKQETQYF.

The chain is built from TRBV12-3 or TRBV12-4 and TRBJ2-3; 8 nucleotides agree with TRBD2. CDR3 size: 16 residues. V shed 2 bases and J 2 bases; nucleotides not matched to a gene: 6. This CDR3 is CASSLWNSGDTDTQYF. Here the CDR3 DNA reads TGTGCCAGCAGTTTATGGAATAGCGGGGACACAGATACGCAGTATTTT.

V and J are TRBV28 and TRBJ1-6; 8 bases agree with TRBD1. The CDR3 has 15 amino acids. Looked up from germline, CDR1 is MDHEN and CDR2 is SYDVKM. V was clipped by 2 bases and J by 7 bases; unmatched bases: 4. DNA for the CDR3: TGTGCCAGCAGTTTAGGGGACAGGACGAATTCACCCCTCCACTTT. The encoded protein is CASSLGDRTNSPLHF. The full variable domain, with the rest looked up from reference TRBV28 and TRBJ1-6, is DVKVTQSSRYLVKRTGEKVFLECVQDMDHENMFWYRQDPGLGLRLIYFSYDVKMKEKGDIPEGYSVSREKKERFSLILESASTNQTSMYLCASSLGDRTNSPLHFGNGTRLTVT.

Note on this clonotype: One end of the junction does not line up with germline, which may come from a read error. This rearrangement joins TRBV6-5 to TRBJ2-3, with D perhaps TRBD1 (5 bases). CDR1 and CDR2 from the germline V gene are MNHEY and SVGAGI. This CDR3 has 14 residues. This CDR3 reads CASSYRQSTDAQYF. The CDR3 coding sequence is TGTGCCAGCAGTTACCGACAGTCCACAGATGCGCAGTATTTT.

This clonotype turned up a few times. The chain combines TRBV5-6 with TRBJ1-1, with 7 bases that match TRBD1. There are 15 residues in the CDR3. V was pared by 1 base and J by 4 bases, with 7 bases of the junction left unmatched. Germline V lookup: CDR1 SGHDT, CDR2 YYEEEE. The CDR3, as DNA: TGTGCCAGCAGCTTGTTTCCAGGGGGGAGCACTGAAGCTTTCTTT. As protein: CASSLFPGGSTEAFF.

The genes are TRBV27 and TRBJ2-2; D is perhaps TRBD1 or TRBD2 (6 bases each). This CDR3 is built from 15 residues. Germline CDR1 MNHEY, CDR2 SMNVEV (reference sequence). With 4 bases removed from V and 6 bases from J, the gap between germline ends came to 15 bases. The CDR3 region is CASSSRGVNAGELFF. The CDR3 coding sequence is TGTGCCAGCAGTTCTAGGGGGGTAAACGCCGGGGAGCTGTTTTTT.

This sequence joins TRBV6-5 and TRBJ2-7; a weak D match, TRBD2 (7 bases). The J call may be mistaken, given a closer DNA end match to TRBJ2-1. The CDR3 runs to 15 residues. Per germline, CDR1 MNHEY and CDR2 SVGAGI. The chain's CDR3 is CASSGWGGRNNEQFF. DNA for the CDR3: TGTGCCAGCAGTGGATGGGGGGGCAGGAACAATGAGCAGTTCTTC.

The count of this clonotype is one. The CDR3 DNA follows: TGCGCCAGCAGCTTGGGGACTAGCGGGGTTCTCACAGATACGCAGTATTTT. This codes for CASSLGTSGVLTDTQYF. The gene calls are TRBV5-1 and TRBJ2-3, with TRBD2 matching 12 bases. With 0 bases clipped from V and 2 bases from J, the junction kept 4 bases outside the gene matches. The CDR3 runs to 17 residues. Germline V gives CDR1 SGHRS, CDR2 YFSETQ.

This clonotype was detected a few times. This chain joins TRBV4-1 and TRBJ2-5; 8 bases are shared with TRBD2. V lost 0 bases and J lost 6; bases outside the gene matches: 9. The CDR3 covers 16 residues. Germline loops: CDR1 MGHRA, CDR2 YSYEKL. The CDR3 is CASSQEKRLAIKTQYF. The DNA of the CDR3 is TGCGCCAGCAGCCAAGAAAAGAGACTAGCGATAAAGACCCAGTACTTC.

This clonotype was seen a few times. The rearrangement joins TRBV28 to TRBJ1-6; D not resolved. V shed 2 bases and J shed 13 bases, with 12 bases lying between them. Germline V gene data show CDR1 as MDHEN and CDR2 as SYDVKM. This CDR3 is 13 amino acids long. CDR3 in DNA: TGTGCCAGCAGTTTAACACCCAAGAGGCCCCTCCACTTT. This codes for CASSLTPKRPLHF.

This clonotype was picked up a small number of times. V usage is TRBV4-1 and J usage is TRBJ2-5; unclear D gene. CDR1 and CDR2 (germline): MGHRA, YSYEKL. Trimming took 0 bases from V and 0 from J, leaving 8 bases between them. The CDR3 has 15 amino acids. CDR3 DNA sequence: TGCGCCAGCAGCCAAGATCGGCTAGACCAAGAGACCCAGTACTTC. Encoded protein: CASSQDRLDQETQYF.